The source of this T cell receptor beta chain is a study of cytomegalovirus exposure and HLA in healthy donors. The wider study: The platform used for the 110 or so validation repertoires matched that of the roughly 700 first-cohort repertoires, a later analysis reported.

Regarding this clone: The antigen remains undetermined.

Study results and caveats: The study listed approximately 170 cytomegalovirus-associated TCR beta chains. A classifier reportedly called cytomegalovirus status with high sensitivity and specificity. A later analysis found first-cohort TCR clusters tended to co-occur in the 120 validation repertoires.

V was cut by 4 bases and J by 7 bases, with 17 bases left in between. The CDR3 loop spans 15 amino acids. Per germline, CDR1 MRHNA and CDR2 SNTAGT. TCRdb's table, derived via immunoSEQ multiplex PCR, lists solely in-frame clones and lacks some. The profile shows approximately 200,000 clones, around 83% of them singletons. J is TRBJ2-1 and V is TRBV6-4, with D perhaps TRBD2 (5 bases). The clonotype comes from a woman in her 30s in good health and CMV-seropositive. The specimen was PBMCs. The CDR3, as DNA: TGTGCCAGCAGTGCTCGCGGAGGCCGAGGAAATGAGCAGTTCTTC. Residues: CASSARGGRGNEQFF.